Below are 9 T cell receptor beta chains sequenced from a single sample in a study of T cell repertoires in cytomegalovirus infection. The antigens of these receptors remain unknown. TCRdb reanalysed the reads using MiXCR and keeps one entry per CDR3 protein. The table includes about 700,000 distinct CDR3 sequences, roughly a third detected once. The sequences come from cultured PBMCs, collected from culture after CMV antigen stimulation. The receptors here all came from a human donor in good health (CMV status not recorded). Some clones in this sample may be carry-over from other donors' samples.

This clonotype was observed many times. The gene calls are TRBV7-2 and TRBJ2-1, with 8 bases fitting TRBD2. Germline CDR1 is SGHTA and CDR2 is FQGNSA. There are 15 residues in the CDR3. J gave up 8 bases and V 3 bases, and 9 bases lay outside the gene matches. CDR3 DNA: TGTGCCAGCAGCTTGACTAGCGCCCCTCGGGATGAGCAGTTCTTC. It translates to CASSLTSAPRDEQFF.

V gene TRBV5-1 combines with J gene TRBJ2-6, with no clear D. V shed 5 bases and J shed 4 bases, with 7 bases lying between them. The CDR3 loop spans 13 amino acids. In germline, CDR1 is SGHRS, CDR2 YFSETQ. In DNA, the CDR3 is TGCGCCAGCAGTCTGGAGGGGGCCAACGTCCTGACTTTC. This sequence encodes CASSLEGANVLTF.

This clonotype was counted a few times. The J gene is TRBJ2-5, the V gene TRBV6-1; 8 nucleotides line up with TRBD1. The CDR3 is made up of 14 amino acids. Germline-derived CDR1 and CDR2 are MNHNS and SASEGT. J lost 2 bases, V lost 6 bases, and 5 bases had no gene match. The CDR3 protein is CASRTRQGQETQYF. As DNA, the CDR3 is TGTGCCAGCAGAACTCGACAGGGGCAAGAGACCCAGTACTTC.

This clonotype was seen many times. CDR3 amino acids: CASSPYSGSTDTQYF. CDR3 coding DNA: TGTGCCAGCAGTCCTTATAGCGGGAGCACAGATACGCAGTATTTT. V and J are TRBV6-1 and TRBJ2-3, with TRBD2 matching over 7 bases. The CDR3 loop spans 15 amino acids. After removal of 5 bases from V and 0 bases from J, the junction contained 5 bases not matched to a gene. Looked up from germline, CDR1 is MNHNS and CDR2 is SASEGT.

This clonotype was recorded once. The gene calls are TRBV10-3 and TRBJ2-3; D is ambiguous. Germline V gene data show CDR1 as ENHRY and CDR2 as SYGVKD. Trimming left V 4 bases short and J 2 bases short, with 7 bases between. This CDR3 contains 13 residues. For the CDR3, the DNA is TGTGCCATCAGTGCGGCAACCACAGATACGCAGTATTTT. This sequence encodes CAISAATTDTQYF.

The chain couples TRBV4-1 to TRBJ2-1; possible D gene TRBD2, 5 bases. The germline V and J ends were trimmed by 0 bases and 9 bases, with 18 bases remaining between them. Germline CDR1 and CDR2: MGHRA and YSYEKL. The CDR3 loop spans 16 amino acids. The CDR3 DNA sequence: TGCGCCAGCAGCCAAGAGGCTAGCAGCCCAGCGAGTGAGCAGTTCTTC. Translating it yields CASSQEASSPASEQFF.

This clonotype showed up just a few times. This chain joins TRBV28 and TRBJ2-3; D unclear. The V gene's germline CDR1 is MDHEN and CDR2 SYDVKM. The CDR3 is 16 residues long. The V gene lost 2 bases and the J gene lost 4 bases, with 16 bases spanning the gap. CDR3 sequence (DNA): TGTGCCAGCAGTTTAAGGTGGAGTTACCCAGCAGATACGCAGTATTTT. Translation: CASSLRWSYPADTQYF. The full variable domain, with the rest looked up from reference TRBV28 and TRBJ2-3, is DVKVTQSSRYLVKRTGEKVFLECVQDMDHENMFWYRQDPGLGLRLIYFSYDVKMKEKGDIPEGYSVSREKKERFSLILESASTNQTSMYLCASSLRWSYPADTQYFGPGTRLTVL.

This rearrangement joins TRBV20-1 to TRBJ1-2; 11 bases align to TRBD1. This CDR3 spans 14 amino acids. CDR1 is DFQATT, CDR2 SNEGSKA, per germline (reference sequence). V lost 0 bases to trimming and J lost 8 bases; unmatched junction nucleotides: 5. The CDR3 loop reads CSARDWDRGNGYTF. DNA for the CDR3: TGCAGTGCTAGAGATTGGGACAGGGGGAACGGCTACACCTTC.

The CDR3 loop is CASTSGGGSYNEQFF. The CDR3 DNA follows: TGTGCCAGCACGTCGGGCGGTGGCTCCTACAATGAGCAGTTCTTC. The gene calls are TRBV5-6 and TRBJ2-1; D is undetermined. This CDR3 has 15 residues. Trimming removed 6 bases from V and 0 bases from J, with 13 bases in between. Germline V gene lookup returns CDR1 SGHDT and CDR2 YYEEEE.